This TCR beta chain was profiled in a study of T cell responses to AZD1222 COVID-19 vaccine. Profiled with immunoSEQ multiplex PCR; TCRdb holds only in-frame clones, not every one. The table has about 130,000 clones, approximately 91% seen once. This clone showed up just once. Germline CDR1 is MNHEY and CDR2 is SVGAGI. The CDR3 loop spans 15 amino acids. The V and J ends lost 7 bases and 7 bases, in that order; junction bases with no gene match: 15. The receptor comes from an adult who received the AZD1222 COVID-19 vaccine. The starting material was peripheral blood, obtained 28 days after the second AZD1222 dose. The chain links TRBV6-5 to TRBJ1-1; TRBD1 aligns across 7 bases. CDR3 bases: TGTGCCAGCAATCGAAGGGAGGCAGGGGGGAATGAAGCTTTCTTT. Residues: CASNRREAGGNEAFF.